This T cell receptor (beta chain) derives from a study of cytomegalovirus exposure and HLA in healthy donors (TCRdb year 2017). Context from the whole study: According to an earlier analysis of 550 to 750 of the donors, 200 million or so T cells yielded 117 million unique TCR beta sequences and about 280 Gb of sequence data. Of the roughly 400 genotyped donors, about 84% fell in the genetic ancestry cluster associated with self-reported Caucasian donors. To study patterns of TCR occurrence, a later analysis re-analyzed previously published TCR beta repertoires from 500 to 850 donors and added high-resolution HLA genotyping. Among 300 to 500 genotyped donors of the cohort, an average of about 220,000 unique TCR beta nucleotide sequences was sequenced per donor, of which about 20% were non-productive. Donor age, sex, ethnicity and CMV serostatus were collected together with the repertoire data. To predict cytomegalovirus infection status, the study combined high-throughput TCR immunosequencing, statistical association of individual TCRs with disease status, and machine learning. Along with the approximately 700-subject first cohort, a separate validation cohort of over a hundred different subjects was used. In a later genetic analysis, genome-wide SNP genotypes for about 55% of the roughly 700 donors were used, and that subset was treated as a discovery cohort. An earlier analysis of more than 450 of the donors used high-throughput TCR beta sequencing to judge whether each TCR beta V gene segment behaved as functional or pseudogenic. All discovery cohort repertoires had been generated using a single sequencing platform. Class I and class II HLA loci were covered by the typing at four-digit resolution. Approximately 300 gigabases of sequencing data and around 85 million unique TCR sequences made up an early release that covered 500 to 650 HLA-typed donors. Because of strong linkage in the cohort, a few DR-DQ haplotypes were treated as single units for association and clustering. Rather than drawing on any new phenotypic data, the later analysis identified candidate immune exposures from TCR beta sequences and the way those sequences occurred across donors. The study used immunosequencing to profile the T cell repertoires of hundreds of subjects and linked those repertoires to cytomegalovirus serostatus. The study aimed to test whether cataloging public T cell receptors could reveal signatures of past pathogen exposure. Typing coverage differed by locus: A, B, C, DRB1 and DQB1 were typed in roughly 629-630 donors, DQA1 in about 500, DPA1 in 600 to 610, and DPB1 in approximately 450.

Paper-wide results and their limitations: Only TCR beta chains were sequenced in this cohort, and the absence of alpha or paired-chain data limited detectable features. A cluster of highly shared sequence variants was judged likely to be a technical artifact of the sequencing pipeline. Strong co-occurrence of HLA alleles, especially DR and DQ, made assigning TCR associations to individual alleles difficult. A further reported finding was that TCR beta sequences accurately predicted the HLA-A and HLA-B alleles for most subjects in the first cohort. Some IMGT-functional V segments, including TRBV6-2 and TRBV6-3, could not be distinguished by the 87-base-pair reads and were therefore excluded. Most TCR sequences were seen in very few donors, while some public TCRs were found in many individuals. The classifier was reported to diagnose cytomegalovirus status with high specificity and sensitivity in both the original cohort and the validation cohort. A later genetic analysis associated a missense DCLRE1C variant with V-gene and J-gene trimming of TCR beta chains, and an independent cohort replicated the association. A later analysis found that HLA-associated TCR beta chains were more clonally expanded and had lower generation probabilities than equally common non-associated chains. A later analysis found that most CMV-associated TCR beta chains appeared HLA-restricted, with HLA associations seemingly driven largely by CMV exposure. The earlier analysis of approximately 560 of the donors excluded some 16 rarely observed V segments, including chromosome 9 orphons, because counts were too low. In vitro tests confirmed that a few of the cytomegalovirus-associated TCR beta chains recognize cytomegalovirus antigens. In an earlier analysis of 587 of the donors, most TCR beta V segments appeared in productive rearrangements about 90% or about 30% of the time, broadly matching IMGT annotations. In a later analysis, the rate of TCR association differed among HLA loci, with DRB1 alleles having the most associated TCRs and HLA-C alleles having the fewest. A later genetic analysis reported fewer N-insertions in productive TCRs among donors in an Asian-associated ancestry cluster than the roughly 700-donor mean. The presence/absence analyses assumed that sequencing depth was roughly uniform across donors, and that assumption may not be true. Immune exposure information for the cohort was limited to CMV serostatus. According to a later analysis, parvovirus B19, influenza, CMV and Epstein-Barr virus appeared linked to several top co-occurrence clusters. According to the authors, the approach could potentially be generalized to other disease states and immunological phenotypes. The study listed 150 to 200 TCR beta chains as associated with cytomegalovirus. Because some donors lacked HLA typing at each locus, the association tests relied only on the typed subset. Correlated functional status among segregating V segments might reflect linkage disequilibrium, but an unknown experimental factor could not be ruled out. At a false discovery rate of 0.05, a later analysis linked 16,951 TCR beta sequences to specific HLA alleles.

Details on this clone: Its antigen has not been determined. No clone much larger than this one lies a single base away; base qualities are absent.

CDR1 SEHNR and CDR2 FQNEAQ are derived from the germline V gene (reference sequence). V is reduced by 2 bases and J by 3 bases, leaving a spacing of 7 bases between them. The cysteine opens and the phenylalanine closes a CDR3 of 13 amino acids. The retained sequence is limited to the CDR3, 39 bases, with the frame set at the first base. The cohort comprised fewer than 750 healthy bone marrow donors. At the time of sampling, all cohort members were nominally healthy, though unrecorded immune exposures were likely present. The donor tested CMV seropositive and was one of the 289 seropositive cohort members. Every donor gave a peripheral blood sample, and the peripheral blood mononuclear cells from that sample were used for TCR beta sequencing. The Qiagen DNeasy Blood Extraction Kit was used to extract genomic DNA from the blood cell samples. The library was obtained by the immunoSEQ multiplex PCR assay. The multiplex PCR relied on a mix of 60 forward primers for TCR Vbeta segments and 13 reverse primers for TCR Jbeta segments. A multiplex PCR assay on genomic DNA amplified the CDR3 region of rearranged TCR beta genes. The Illumina HiSeq System was used to sequence the amplified TCR beta libraries as 87-base-pair reads. From the authors' description of their analysis: Across the roughly 600 repertoires, a later analysis counted 75 million to 90 million unique TCR beta chains, around 10 million of which were shared by at least two donors. Raw reads were error-corrected and collapsed into unique sequences with a nearest-neighbor algorithm that merged closely related sequences to remove PCR and sequencing errors. CDR3 sequences were aligned to IMGT reference sequences to assign V, D and J gene segments. For a sequence to be retained, at least a six-nucleotide match to both a V gene segment and a J gene segment was required. Rearrangements were called productive when the CDR3 lacked stop codons and stayed in frame with V and J; all others were non-productive. Following IMGT convention, CDR3 was defined as the stretch from the second conserved V-encoded cysteine to the conserved J-encoded phenylalanine. The earlier analysis of more than 450 of the donors excluded sequences that lacked an unambiguous match to a single V gene segment. In an earlier analysis of 587 of the donors, a V segment was called functional when productive rearrangements were above 56.7%, and segregating when the standard deviation between donors exceeded 5%. A statistical classification framework was built for diagnosing cytomegalovirus status from the catalog of TCR beta chain sequences. In a later analysis, V and J genes were assigned by comparing TCR nucleotide sequences against IMGT/GENE-DB human TR gene sequences. In a later analysis, CDR3 sequences and most-parsimonious VDJ recombination scenarios were assigned using the TCRdist pipeline. In a later analysis, every TCR beta chain was defined by the combination of its CDR3 amino acid sequence and its V-gene family, and reads without a unique V-gene family were dropped. As a way to deal with suspected cross-contamination and a sequencing artifact, a later analysis dropped 592 nucleotide sequences that were highly shared and had low generation probability. For each public chain, a later analysis derived a clonal expansion index from normalized ranks of inferred template counts within each repertoire. In a later analysis, generation probabilities were computed using a VDJ recombination model fitted to out-of-frame rearrangements, and the results were checked against IGoR. In a later analysis, hypergeometric tests were used to score TCR-TCR, TCR-HLA and TCR-CMV co-occurrence, with a repertoire-size bias correction applied to TCR pairs. A later analysis estimated false discovery rates by permuting HLA or CMV assignments 20 times. In a later analysis, co-occurring TCRs were grouped with DBSCAN, and TCRdist sequence similarity was added when clustering was performed within HLA-allele-positive subsets. Co-occurrence clustering excluded repertoires with fewer than 30,000 or more than 120,000 public chains, plus five with anomalous nucleotide sharing. In its TCRdb copy, this immuneACCESS table keeps in-frame sequences only and misses some clones. Where compared with another copy, unresolved V genes explain less than half of these, and the others have no known cause. The V and J calls and the clone size are those of that table, but D and trimming were determined from the DNA. The sample yields about 190,000 clones; 78% were counted once. The ten largest clones add up to 14% of the sample.

The V and J segments used are TRBV7-9 and TRBJ2-5; no D gene can be assigned with confidence. The sequence was collected from a young woman in good health and CMV-seropositive. Source material: PBMCs. The CDR3 corresponds to CASSLSQKETQYF. The nucleotide sequence is given as TGTGCCAGCAGCTTAAGCCAAAAAGAGACCCAGTACTTC.